This T cell receptor (beta chain) was sequenced for a study of STAT5B mutations in CD4+ large granular lymphocyte leukemia. TCRdb's copy holds only in-frame clones and misses some; the assay was immunoSEQ multiplex PCR. The top ten clones hold about 0.91% of a sample with more than 30,000 clones, more than 70% of them seen once. CDR3 length: 14 residues. Per the germline V gene, CDR1 is SEHNR and CDR2 is FQNEAQ (reference sequence). Trimming took off 5 bases at V and 6 bases at J, with 14 bases between the two ends. This rearrangement joins TRBV7-9 to TRBJ2-1; TRBD1 might be the D (6 bases). Source material: CD4+ T cells from blood buffy coats. The source of this sequence is a human donor in good health. DNA for the CDR3: TGTGCCAGCAGCATCAACGCAGGGGTCAATGAGCAGTTCTTC. Translating it yields CASSINAGVNEQFF.